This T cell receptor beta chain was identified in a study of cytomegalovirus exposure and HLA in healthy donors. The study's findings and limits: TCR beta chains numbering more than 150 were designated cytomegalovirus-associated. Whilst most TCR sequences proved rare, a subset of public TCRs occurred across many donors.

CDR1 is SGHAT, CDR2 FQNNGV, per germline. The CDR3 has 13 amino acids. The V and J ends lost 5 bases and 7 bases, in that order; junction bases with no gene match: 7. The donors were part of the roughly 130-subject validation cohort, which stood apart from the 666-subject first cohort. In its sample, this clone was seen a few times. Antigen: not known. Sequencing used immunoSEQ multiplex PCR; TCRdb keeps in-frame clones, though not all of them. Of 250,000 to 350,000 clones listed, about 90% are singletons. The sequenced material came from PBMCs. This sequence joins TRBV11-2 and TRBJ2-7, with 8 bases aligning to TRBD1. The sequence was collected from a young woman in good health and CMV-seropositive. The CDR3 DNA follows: TGTGCCAGCAGCATGGACAGGGTGCGGGAGCAGTACTTC. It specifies CASSMDRVREQYF.